These 31 T cell receptor beta chains share one sample of origin, sequenced in a study of T-cell reconstitution after alpha-beta-depleted transplantation in children. The authors prepared the TCRbeta library with unique molecular identifiers. TCRdb re-called the PCR reads through MiXCR, storing one row per CDR3 protein. Of 750,000 to 950,000 distinct CDR3 sequences listed, less than 20% are singletons. The input for sequencing was PBMCs, mostly from graft donor cells, taken 360 days after TCRalphabeta/CD19-depleted stem cell transplant. These receptors were obtained from a male patient aged 10 to 17 who had a stem cell transplant for acute lymphoblastic leukemia, so the T cells may come from the graft donor.

A note on this clonotype: The junction departs from germline at one end; a sequencing error may be responsible. The gene calls are TRBV29-1 and TRBJ2-7; 13 bases are a match to TRBD2. In germline, CDR1 is SQVTM, CDR2 ANQGSEA. The CDR3 has 14 amino acids. The CDR3 region has the DNA TGTAGCGCTAGGACTAGCGGGAGATCTAGCGAGCAGTACTTC. Translated: CSARTSGRSSEQYF.

In its sample, this clonotype was seen many times. For the CDR3, the DNA is TGCAGCGTTGAAGACCGACTAGCGGCACCCTCTGGGGCCAACGTCCTGACTTTC. Protein: CSVEDRLAAPSGANVLTF. The chain joins TRBV29-1 to TRBJ2-6; TRBD2 matches 9 bases. The CDR3 is 18 amino acids. The V gene end was trimmed by 0 bases and the J gene end by 0 bases; junction bases not matched to a gene: 6. The germline CDR1 and CDR2 sequences are SQVTM and ANQGSEA.

This clonotype was detected only a few times. DNA for the CDR3: TGTGCCAGCAGCGCCCCGGGGCCCACGAGCAATTACGAGCAGTACTTC. Translated, it gives CASSAPGPTSNYEQYF. The J gene is TRBJ2-7, the V gene TRBV7-4, with D tentatively TRBD1 or TRBD2 (5 bases each). This CDR3 has 16 residues. Trimming removed 5 bases from V and 4 bases from J, with 21 bases in between. Germline lookup yields CDR1 SGHVT and CDR2 SQSDAQ.

This clonotype was counted a few times. J is TRBJ2-1 and V is TRBV27; D is possibly TRBD2 (5 bases). The CDR3 length is 15 residues. Per the germline V gene, CDR1 is MNHEY and CDR2 is SMNVEV (reference sequence). V was cut by 6 bases and J by 6 bases, with 18 bases left in between. CDR3 loop: CASSNSVGDPNEQFF. The CDR3 nucleotides are TGTGCCAGCAGCAACTCGGTGGGAGATCCCAATGAGCAGTTCTTC.

This sequence joins TRBV5-1 and TRBJ2-1; 14 bases fit TRBD2. V was clipped by 0 bases and J by 8 bases; unmatched bases: 7. CDR1 and CDR2 (germline): SGHRS, YFSETQ. The CDR3 has 17 amino acids. The CDR3 coding sequence is TGCGCCAGCAGCTTGGGACTAGCGGGAGGGCCTTTCGATGAGCAGTTCTTC. Protein sequence: CASSLGLAGGPFDEQFF.

V and J are TRBV5-1 and TRBJ2-2; 8 bases agree with TRBD1. The J segment lost 1 base and the V segment lost 1 base, leaving 6 bases of the junction unmatched. The CDR3 covers 17 residues. CDR1 and CDR2 from the germline V gene are SGHRS and YFSETQ. The CDR3 bases are TGCGCCAGCAGCTTGAGGTCGGGGACAGGGAACACCGGGGAGCTGTTTTTT. Amino acids: CASSLRSGTGNTGELFF.

The J gene is TRBJ2-5, the V gene TRBV24-1; D is undetermined. V was pared by 1 base and J by 7 bases, with 6 bases between. The germline V gene encodes CDR1 KGHDR and CDR2 SFDVKD. This CDR3 contains 12 residues. CDR3 protein: CATSDLSGTQYF. The CDR3 coding sequence is TGTGCCACCAGTGATTTATCGGGGACCCAGTACTTC.

The V and J genes are TRBV4-1 and TRBJ2-7, with D possibly called TRBD1 or TRBD2 (5 bases each). Trimming stripped 4 bases from V and 2 bases from J, with 12 bases between. Germline V gene lookup returns CDR1 MGHRA and CDR2 YSYEKL. The CDR3 totals 14 residues. CDR3 DNA: TGCGCCAGCAGCCCTGGGGGTCTTACCTACGAGCAGTACTTC. Translated, it gives CASSPGGLTYEQYF.

Only a few counts were recorded for this clonotype. For the CDR3, the DNA is TGTGCCAGCAGTTACTTAGGGACTAGCGGGAGCCTAACCTACGAGCAGTACTTC. Translation gives CASSYLGTSGSLTYEQYF. V is TRBV6-5 and J is TRBJ2-7, with 14 positions matching TRBD2. The CDR3 extends over 18 amino acids. Trimming removed 1 base from V and 2 bases from J; junction bases left unmatched: 7. Germline CDR1 is MNHEY and CDR2 is SVGAGI.

This clonotype was seen many times. This chain links TRBV27 with TRBJ2-1, with D possibly TRBD1 on 6 matching bases. This CDR3 has 15 residues. Germline loops: CDR1 MNHEY, CDR2 SMNVEV (reference sequence). With 2 bases removed from V and 6 bases from J, the gap between germline ends came to 14 bases. The chain's CDR3 is CASSLTPVGGNEQFF. DNA of the CDR3: TGTGCCAGCAGTTTAACCCCCGTAGGGGGCAATGAGCAGTTCTTC.

The table lists this clonotype with a few counts. The V and J genes are TRBV5-5 and TRBJ2-6; D might be TRBD1 (6 bases). The CDR3 spans 15 residues. Germline V gene data show CDR1 as SGHKS and CDR2 as YYEKEE (reference sequence). V dropped 4 bases and J dropped 5 bases, with 13 bases sitting between them. The CDR3 is CASSTTGFRANVLTF. In nucleotides, the CDR3 is TGTGCCAGCAGCACAACAGGGTTCCGGGCCAACGTCCTGACTTTC.

The chain combines TRBV11-2 with TRBJ2-2, with TRBD2 matching over 8 bases. The CDR3 length is 20 residues. The germline V gene has CDR1 SGHAT and CDR2 FQNNGV. After removal of 3 bases from V and 3 bases from J, the junction contained 18 bases not matched to a gene. Here the CDR3 reads CASSFRPPIAGRVYTGELFF. The CDR3 DNA sequence: TGTGCCAGCAGCTTTAGGCCCCCGATAGCGGGAAGGGTATACACCGGGGAGCTGTTTTTT.

The chain joins TRBV6-1 to TRBJ2-5; D ambiguous. Germline CDR1 is MNHNS and CDR2 is SASEGT. The CDR3 runs to 13 residues. V was clipped by 8 bases and J by 5 bases, with 15 bases between them. This CDR3 is CASCASVPETQYF. In DNA, the CDR3 is TGTGCCAGCTGCGCTTCGGTGCCGGAGACCCAGTACTTC.

V is TRBV20-1 and J is TRBJ2-4; 7 nucleotides align to TRBD2. The germline V gene has CDR1 DFQATT and CDR2 SNEGSKA (reference sequence). The CDR3 is made up of 13 amino acids. V trimming: 3 bases; J trimming: 8 bases; junction bases outside the gene matches: 7. The CDR3 DNA follows: TGCAGTGCTAGCGTCGCGGGGAGGGACATTCAGTACTTC. The encoded protein is CSASVAGRDIQYF.

The chain combines TRBV29-1 with TRBJ2-3, with 9 bases matching TRBD2. Unmatched junction bases numbered 4, after V lost 1 base and J lost 2 bases. CDR1 and CDR2 from the germline V gene are SQVTM and ANQGSEA. This CDR3 has 15 amino acids. The CDR3 DNA sequence: TGCAGCGTTGAAGCCCTAGCGGGATCCACAGATACGCAGTATTTT. Its protein product is CSVEALAGSTDTQYF.

The chain employs TRBV29-1 and TRBJ2-2; a weak D match, TRBD2 (7 bases). There are 15 residues in the CDR3. In germline, CDR1 is SQVTM, CDR2 ANQGSEA. CDR3 sequence reads: CSGRGVARNTGELFF. CDR3 DNA sequence: TGCTCGGGGAGGGGGGTAGCCCGGAACACCGGGGAGCTGTTTTTT.

V gene TRBV5-1 combines with J gene TRBJ1-4, with D unresolved. Trimming cost V 0 bases and J 5 bases, with 14 bases left between them. The CDR3 has 16 residues. Germline values: CDR1 SGHRS, CDR2 YFSETQ. The CDR3 bases are TGCGCCAGCAGCTTGGGTGGAGGACTTTTGAATGAAAAACTGTTTTTT. This gives the protein CASSLGGGLLNEKLFF.

The J gene is TRBJ2-7, the V gene TRBV4-1; D remains ambiguous. V lost 4 bases to trimming and J lost 0 bases, with 13 bases between them. The CDR3 has 15 amino acids. The germline gives CDR1 MGHRA, CDR2 YSYEKL. This CDR3 reads CASSPNMASSYEQYF. The CDR3 DNA reads TGCGCCAGCAGCCCTAACATGGCCAGCTCCTACGAGCAGTACTTC.

The rearrangement joins TRBV12-3 or TRBV12-4 to TRBJ2-7, with D unclear. This CDR3 contains 16 residues. The V and J ends lost 2 bases and 0 bases respectively, with 14 bases between them. CDR3 sequence (DNA): TGTGCCAGCAGTTTAAAGTGGGTCAGGAGCTCCTACGAGCAGTACTTC. Translation gives CASSLKWVRSSYEQYF.

CDR3 loop: CASSTKQGYYGYTF. In DNA form, the CDR3 reads TGTGCCAGCAGCACTAAACAGGGCTACTATGGCTACACCTTC. V usage is TRBV7-2 and J usage is TRBJ1-2, with D possibly matching TRBD1 (6 bases). Deletions cut 5 bases from V and 3 bases from J, with 13 bases between. The CDR3 is made up of 14 amino acids. In germline, CDR1 is SGHTA, CDR2 FQGNSA.

This clonotype appeared a few times. This rearrangement joins TRBV6-5 to TRBJ1-1; D is uncertain. This CDR3 is built from 17 residues. V dropped 0 bases and J dropped 5 bases, with 19 bases sitting between them. CDR1 is MNHEY and CDR2 is SVGAGI in the germline V gene. CDR3 nucleotide sequence: TGTGCCAGCAGTTACTCTTTCTTTTCGATGGACGCGACTGAAGCTTTCTTT. Translating gives CASSYSFFSMDATEAFF.

This clonotype was counted only a few times. The V call is TRBV5-1, the J call TRBJ2-7, with 8 positions matching TRBD1. The V and J ends lost 1 base and 3 bases, in that order; junction bases with no gene match: 6. The CDR3 runs to 15 residues. Germline V gene lookup returns CDR1 SGHRS and CDR2 YFSETQ. The CDR3 region is CASSLWRTGLYEQYF. Written as DNA, the CDR3 is TGCGCCAGCAGCTTGTGGCGGACAGGGCTCTACGAGCAGTACTTC.

The rearrangement joins TRBV11-2 to TRBJ2-1, with unresolved D. The CDR3 extends over 15 amino acids. The germline V gene encodes CDR1 SGHAT and CDR2 FQNNGV. Trimming pared 4 bases from V and 6 bases from J, leaving 16 bases between. This CDR3 is CASSSLTGSFNEQFF. CDR3 in DNA: TGTGCCAGCAGCTCCCTAACGGGCTCATTCAATGAGCAGTTCTTC.

This rearrangement joins TRBV4-1 to TRBJ2-7, with 9 bases matching TRBD2. V gave up 0 bases and J gave up 1 base; unmatched junction bases: 7. Germline loops: CDR1 MGHRA, CDR2 YSYEKL. This CDR3 region has 17 residues. CDR3 protein: CASSQDRTSGLSYEQYF. The CDR3 DNA reads as TGCGCCAGCAGCCAAGACCGCACTAGCGGGTTATCCTACGAGCAGTACTTC.

The chain has TRBV15 and TRBJ1-5; 9 bases are shared with TRBD1. J gave up 3 bases and V 4 bases, and 10 bases lay outside the gene matches. Germline lookup yields CDR1 LNHNV and CDR2 YYDKDF (reference sequence). The CDR3 loop spans 17 amino acids. The CDR3 DNA reads as TGTGCCACCAGCAAAAAACAGGGGGCCCCCAACAATCAGCCCCAGCATTTT. This sequence encodes CATSKKQGAPNNQPQHF. The complete variable domain, with remaining parts taken from reference TRBV15 and TRBJ1-5, reads DAMVIQNPRYQVTQFGKPVTLSCSQTLNHNVMYWYQQKSSQAPKLLFHYYDKDFNNEADTPDNFQSRRPNTSFCFLDIRSPGLGDTAMYLCATSKKQGAPNNQPQHFGDGTRLSIL.

The chain employs TRBV5-1 and TRBJ2-1; TRBD1 agrees at 7 bases. The ends lost 4 bases at V and 5 bases at J; junction bases unmatched: 6. CDR1 and CDR2 from the germline V gene are SGHRS and YFSETQ. This CDR3 has 14 amino acids. This chain's CDR3 is CASSLWDSDNEQFF. CDR3 bases: TGCGCCAGCAGCCTGTGGGACAGCGACAATGAGCAGTTCTTC.

Ten or more counts support this clonotype. DNA for the CDR3: TGTGCCAGCAGTTTTGGTGCAGCCTACGAGCAGTACTTC. Its translation: CASSFGAAYEQYF. The chain has TRBV12-3 or TRBV12-4 and TRBJ2-7, with D hard to call. The CDR3 loop spans 13 amino acids. Trimming removed 3 bases at V and 2 bases at J, with 8 bases between.

The rearrangement links TRBV11-3 to TRBJ2-3, with TRBD2 as a possible D gene (6 bases). Trimming cost V 4 bases and J 3 bases, with 17 bases left between them. Germline values: CDR1 SGHNT, CDR2 YENEEA. The CDR3 sequence is 16 residues long. The CDR3 loop is CASSSPYGRRTDTQYF. The DNA of the CDR3 is TGTGCCAGCAGCTCCCCCTACGGGAGACGGACAGATACGCAGTATTTT.

This clonotype was detected only a few times. CDR3 in amino acids: CSARRGGVDQPQHF. The CDR3 bases are TGCAGTGCTAGAAGAGGGGGAGTCGATCAGCCCCAGCATTTT. The rearrangement links TRBV20-1 to TRBJ1-5; tentatively, D is TRBD1 (6 bases). The CDR3 is 14 amino acids. V lost 2 bases and J lost 5, with 13 bases in between. Germline CDR1 and CDR2: DFQATT and SNEGSKA (reference sequence).

CDR3 coding DNA: TGTGCCAGCAGCCTACAGGGAACTGCCAAAAAACTGTTTTTT. It yields the protein CASSLQGTAKKLFF. The chain combines TRBV4-2 with TRBJ1-4; TRBD1 might be the D (6 bases). This CDR3 is 14 amino acids long. Deletions cut 4 bases from V and 9 bases from J, with 15 bases between. CDR1 LGHNA and CDR2 YNFKEQ come from the germline V gene.

The V call is TRBV7-6, the J call TRBJ2-7, with D uncertain. This CDR3 has 12 amino acids. V lost 3 bases to trimming and J lost 7 bases, with 10 bases between them. Per the germline V gene, CDR1 is SGHVS and CDR2 is FNYEAQ. In DNA, the CDR3 is TGTGCCAGCAGCTTGCTGGGCTGGGAGCAGTACTTC. Its translation is CASSLLGWEQYF.